Each of the 27 T cell receptor beta chains below was sequenced from the same sample in a study of CD8+CD57+ T cells in acquired aplastic anemia. According to the study, genomic DNA was the template for TCR beta VDJ and CDR3 profiling. Via MiXCR, TCRdb re-called the reads, giving one row per CDR3 protein. The sample yields about 270,000 distinct CDR3 sequences, roughly three fifths seen once. The specimen sequenced was sorted CD4+, CD8+, or CD8+CD57+ T cells (not recorded which) from PBMCs. Every receptor here comes from a human donor with severe aplastic anemia or a healthy control (not recorded which).

The rearrangement joins TRBV5-8 to TRBJ1-1, with D maybe TRBD1 (5 bases). Germline assignment: CDR1 SGHTS and CDR2 YDEGEE. V lost 4 bases to trimming and J lost 7 bases, with 11 bases between them. This CDR3 is built from 12 residues. The CDR3, as DNA: TGTGCCAGCAGCGGGACGGATGTTGAAGCTTTCTTT. Its translation: CASSGTDVEAFF.

The chain links TRBV5-8 to TRBJ2-3; TRBD1 matches at 8 bases. The CDR3 has 13 residues. Trimming cost V 7 bases and J 6 bases; bases outside gene matches: 7. Germline CDR1 is SGHTS and CDR2 is YDEGEE. The CDR3 nucleotides are TGTGCCAGCGGGGACAGGACTATGGATACGCAGTATTTT. Encoded protein: CASGDRTMDTQYF.

In its sample, this clonotype was seen a few times. This rearrangement joins TRBV9 to TRBJ1-1, with TRBD1 identical over 8 bases. Germline lookup yields CDR1 SGDLS and CDR2 YYNGEE. The CDR3 covers 15 residues. After removal of 4 bases from V and 3 bases from J, the junction contained 8 bases not matched to a gene. The chain's CDR3 is CASSPGQGRHTEAFF. Here the CDR3 DNA reads TGTGCCAGCAGCCCAGGACAGGGCCGTCACACTGAAGCTTTCTTT.

The chain recombines TRBV7-2 with TRBJ2-6; no definite D call. The CDR3 runs to 16 residues. Per the germline V gene, CDR1 is SGHTA and CDR2 is FQGNSA. The V gene lost 3 bases and the J gene lost 0 bases, with 9 bases spanning the gap. The CDR3 loop reads CASSFVRFSGANVLTF. In DNA form, the CDR3 reads TGTGCCAGCAGCTTTGTAAGATTCTCTGGGGCCAACGTCCTGACTTTC. Filled out from reference TRBV7-2 and TRBJ2-6, the complete variable domain reads GAGVSQSPSNKVTEKGKDVELRCDPISGHTALYWYRQSLGQGLEFLIYFQGNSAPDKSGLPSDRFSAERTGGSVSTLTIQRTQQEDSAVYLCASSFVRFSGANVLTFGAGSRLTVL.

The table lists this clonotype with many counts. The chain joins TRBV7-9 to TRBJ1-2; 7 bases map to TRBD1. The CDR3 contains 14 residues. Germline V lookup: CDR1 SEHNR, CDR2 FQNEAQ (reference sequence). Trimming cost V 2 bases and J 5 bases; bases outside gene matches: 5. The CDR3 sequence: CASSLSGTEYGYTF. DNA for the CDR3: TGTGCCAGCAGCTTATCCGGGACAGAGTATGGCTACACCTTC.

This clonotype occurred once. The chain carries TRBV7-8 and TRBJ2-7; weak D call: TRBD2 (6 bases). The germline V gene encodes CDR1 SGHVS and CDR2 FQNEAQ. Trimming cost V 5 bases and J 7 bases, with 21 bases left between them. The CDR3 runs 15 residues. CDR3 region: CASSLTQGSGGEQYF. CDR3 DNA: TGTGCCAGCAGCCTCACTCAGGGTTCCGGAGGGGAGCAGTACTTC. The full variable domain, with the rest looked up from reference TRBV7-8 and TRBJ2-7, is GAGVSQSPRYKVAKRGQDVALRCDPISGHVSLFWYQQALGQGPEFLTYFQNEAQLDKSGLPSDRFFAERPEGSVSTLKIQRTQQEDSAVYLCASSLTQGSGGEQYFGPGTRLTVT.

This clonotype was observed a single time. V is TRBV24-1 and J is TRBJ2-5; D assignment may be TRBD1 or TRBD2 (5 bases each). Germline V CDR1 and CDR2: KGHDR, SFDVKD. CDR3 length: 14 residues. Trimming took 11 bases from V and 3 from J, leaving 18 bases between them. Here the CDR3 DNA reads TGTGCCAGCCAGAGCGCCCGAGGGGAAGAGACCCAGTACTTC. Protein sequence: CASQSARGEETQYF.

The V gene is TRBV15, the J gene TRBJ1-2; 7 positions agree with TRBD1. This CDR3 region has 13 residues. Germline CDR1 reads LNHNV; CDR2 reads YYDKDF (reference sequence). The V segment lost 8 bases and the J segment 6 bases; nucleotides outside the gene matches: 9. CDR3 residues: CATSSGGEDGYTF. The CDR3 DNA sequence: TGTGCCACCTCCTCAGGGGGGGAGGATGGCTACACCTTC.

The chain links TRBV2 to TRBJ2-1, with D unresolved. Per the germline V gene, CDR1 is SNHLY and CDR2 is FYNNEI. The V end lost 7 bases, the J end lost 6 bases, and 16 bases lay between the germline ends. There are 14 residues in the CDR3. CDR3 nucleotide sequence: TGTGCCAGCACCAAGGGCGTGGTGGGCAATGAGCAGTTCTTC. Amino acid sequence: CASTKGVVGNEQFF.

As regards this clonotype: A clone one base away is much larger, so this may be a read error. V gene TRBV4-3 combines with J gene TRBJ1-5; D is undetermined. Between the trimmed V and J ends, which lost 3 bases and 6 bases, there was a span of 21 bases. This CDR3 has 17 residues. Germline-derived CDR1 and CDR2 are LGHNA and YSLEER. The CDR3 DNA is TGCGCCAGCAGCCACGAACCTCCAAGGGCCGGCAGTCAGCCCCAGCATTTT. Translating gives CASSHEPPRAGSQPQHF.

The chain combines TRBV15 with TRBJ2-1; 7 bases line up with TRBD2. The CDR3 spans 14 residues. V gave up 8 bases and J gave up 0 bases; unmatched junction bases: 4. CDR1 and CDR2 (germline): LNHNV, YYDKDF (reference sequence). The CDR3 region has the DNA TGTGCCACCGGGAGGGGCAGCTCCTACAATGAGCAGTTCTTC. Encoded protein: CATGRGSSYNEQFF.

CDR3: CASSEISQPLFF. The CDR3 bases are TGCGCCAGCAGTGAGATCTCCCAGCCACTGTTTTTT. The chain is built from TRBV10-2 and TRBJ1-4; D is uncertain. The germline CDR1 and CDR2 sequences are WSHSY and SAAADI. Trimming removed 2 bases at V and 13 bases at J, with 11 bases between. The length of the CDR3 is 12 residues.

The chain uses TRBV12-3 or TRBV12-4 and TRBJ1-1; TRBD1 aligns across 7 bases. The junction had 5 bases not matched to a gene; V was cut back by 4 bases and J by 6 bases. The CDR3 runs to 13 residues. CDR3 protein: CASSSQGGAEAFF. CDR3 in DNA: TGTGCCAGCAGTTCCCAGGGGGGGGCTGAAGCTTTCTTT.

This clonotype was seen at least ten times. The chain carries TRBV9 and TRBJ1-5, with D possibly being TRBD1 (6 bases). This CDR3 has 14 amino acids. Germline V lookup: CDR1 SGDLS, CDR2 YYNGEE. The germline V and J ends were trimmed by 4 bases and 5 bases, with 13 bases remaining between them. As DNA, the CDR3 is TGTGCCAGCAGCCCAGGGGTCCTTGATCAGCCCCAGCATTTT. It encodes CASSPGVLDQPQHF.

The sample holds a few counts of this clonotype. CDR3 protein: CASSPSGQGNTIYF. CDR3 nucleotide sequence: TGTGCCAGCAGTCCCTCGGGACAGGGGAACACCATATATTTT. V usage is TRBV25-1 and J usage is TRBJ1-3; 10 bases agree with TRBD1. Germline V gives CDR1 MGHDK, CDR2 SYGVNS. With 5 bases clipped from V and 7 bases from J, the junction kept 5 bases outside the gene matches. The CDR3 is 14 residues long.

There are many counts of this clonotype. The V and J genes are TRBV27 and TRBJ2-5; no clear D gene. The CDR3 totals 14 residues. Trimming shortened V by 5 bases and J by 0 bases, and 10 bases separated the two germline ends. Germline V gives CDR1 MNHEY, CDR2 SMNVEV (reference sequence). The CDR3 DNA reads as TGTGCCAGCAGTCCCCACTTGTACCAAGAGACCCAGTACTTC. Its protein is CASSPHLYQETQYF.

This clonotype was seen repeatedly, ten times or more. Here the CDR3 reads CASSLNGRYGYTF. The CDR3 bases are TGCGCCAGCAGCTTGAACGGGCGTTATGGCTACACCTTC. The chain is built from TRBV5-1 and TRBJ1-2; D remains ambiguous. Germline V gene lookup returns CDR1 SGHRS and CDR2 YFSETQ. Trimming took 1 base from V and 5 from J, leaving 9 bases between them. The CDR3 has 13 amino acids.

This clonotype was counted ten times or more. This chain joins TRBV6-2 or TRBV6-3 and TRBJ2-3; TRBD1 is a possible D gene (6 bases). V shed 4 bases and J shed 0 bases, with 14 bases lying between them. The germline V gene encodes CDR1 MNHEY and CDR2 SVGEGT. The CDR3 is 16 residues long. The CDR3 coding sequence is TGTGCCAGCAGTTCCGACAGGCCCTATAGCACAGATACGCAGTATTTT. Protein product: CASSSDRPYSTDTQYF.

The rearrangement uses TRBV19 and TRBJ2-7, with a weak D call TRBD1 (6 bases). Germline V gene sequence: CDR1 LNHDA, CDR2 SQIVND (reference sequence). CDR3 length equals 14 residues. Trimming pared 4 bases from V and 5 bases from J, leaving 15 bases between. The CDR3 DNA reads as TGTGCCAGTAGTAATCGACCAGGGGAAGACGAGCAGTACTTC. It codes for CASSNRPGEDEQYF.

CDR3 nucleotide sequence: TGTGCCAGCAGCTTGGGTTGGGGGAACACCGGGGAGCAGTTCTTC. This translates into CASSLGWGNTGEQFF. J is TRBJ2-1 and V is TRBV7-2; possibly TRBD1 or TRBD2 for D (5 bases each). The V gene lost 3 bases and the J gene lost 10 bases, with 19 bases spanning the gap. The CDR3 runs 15 residues. Germline CDR1 reads SGHTA; CDR2 reads FQGNSA.

This clonotype showed up many times. This chain links TRBV5-8 with TRBJ2-5, with D uncertain. CDR3 length equals 13 residues. Trimming removed 1 base at V and 2 bases at J, with 6 bases between. CDR1 is SGHTS, CDR2 YDEGEE, per germline. Here the CDR3 reads CASSLKQQETQYF. For the CDR3, the DNA is TGTGCCAGCAGCTTGAAACAGCAAGAGACCCAGTACTTC. Drawing the rest from reference TRBV5-8 and TRBJ2-5, the complete variable domain is EAGVTQSPTHLIKTRGQQATLRCSPISGHTSVYWYQQALGLGLQFLLWYDEGEERNRGNFPPRFSGRQFPNYSSELNVNALELEDSALYLCASSLKQQETQYFGPGTRLLVL.

At least ten counts were recorded for this clonotype. V gene TRBV7-9 combines with J gene TRBJ1-4; tentative D call: TRBD1 (6 bases). This CDR3 region has 13 residues. Between the trimmed V and J ends, which lost 5 bases and 8 bases, there was a span of 12 bases. The germline CDR1 and CDR2 sequences are SEHNR and FQNEAQ (reference sequence). For the CDR3, the DNA is TGTGCCAGCAGCGGAACAGGGACGGAAAAACTGTTTTTT. Its protein is CASSGTGTEKLFF.

This sequence joins TRBV20-1 and TRBJ2-5, with 7 bases aligning to TRBD2. There are 12 residues in the CDR3. Per germline, CDR1 DFQATT and CDR2 SNEGSKA (reference sequence). V dropped 3 bases and J dropped 4; count of bases not matched to a gene: 2. As DNA, the CDR3 is TGCAGTGCTAGCCCGGGAGGAGAGACCCAGTACTTC. Amino acid sequence: CSASPGGETQYF.

In its sample, this clonotype was seen many times. The rearrangement joins TRBV6-6 to TRBJ1-1; TRBD1 might be the D (6 bases). CDR1 and CDR2 from the germline V gene are MNHNY and SVGAGI (reference sequence). Trimming took off 2 bases at V and 5 bases at J, with 15 bases between the two ends. The length of the CDR3 is 15 residues. CDR3 nucleotides: TGTGCCAGCAGTTACAGGGGGGGGCATCGGACTGAAGCTTTCTTT. It specifies CASSYRGGHRTEAFF.

The chain recombines TRBV5-1 with TRBJ2-7, with TRBD1 identical over 10 bases. The V gene's germline CDR1 is SGHRS and CDR2 YFSETQ. V lost 4 bases to trimming and J lost 4 bases; unmatched junction nucleotides: 2. The CDR3 extends over 13 amino acids. CDR3 residues: CASSGTGVYEQYF. DNA of the CDR3: TGCGCCAGCAGCGGGACAGGGGTGTACGAGCAGTACTTC. The full variable domain, its missing parts supplied by reference TRBV5-1 and TRBJ2-7, is KAGVTQTPRYLIKTRGQQVTLSCSPISGHRSVSWYQQTPGQGLQFLFEYFSETQRNKGNFPGRFSGRQFSNSRSEMNVSTLELGDSALYLCASSGTGVYEQYFGPGTRLTVT.

DNA of the CDR3: TGTGCCAGCAGCTTAGATGGGCGGGCTGAAGAGACCCAGTACTTC. Translating gives CASSLDGRAEETQYF. The chain links TRBV7-9 to TRBJ2-5; perhaps TRBD2 as D (5 bases). The germline V gene has CDR1 SEHNR and CDR2 FQNEAQ (reference sequence). The CDR3 contains 15 residues. Trimming stripped 1 base from V and 3 bases from J, with 12 bases between. The variable domain in full, completed from reference TRBV7-9 and TRBJ2-5, reads DTGVSQNPRHKITKRGQNVTFRCDPISEHNRLYWYRQTLGQGPEFLTYFQNEAQLEKSRLLSDRFSAERPKGSFSTLEIQRTEQGDSAMYLCASSLDGRAEETQYFGPGTRLLVL.

This chain connects TRBV24-1 to TRBJ2-2; no firm D call. The ends were cut back, 4 bases at V and 0 bases at J, with 8 bases in the middle. Germline-derived CDR1 and CDR2 are KGHDR and SFDVKD. The CDR3 is 15 residues long. DNA of the CDR3: TGTGCCACCAGTGACCCAGGCCCGAACACCGGGGAGCTGTTTTTT. It codes for CATSDPGPNTGELFF.